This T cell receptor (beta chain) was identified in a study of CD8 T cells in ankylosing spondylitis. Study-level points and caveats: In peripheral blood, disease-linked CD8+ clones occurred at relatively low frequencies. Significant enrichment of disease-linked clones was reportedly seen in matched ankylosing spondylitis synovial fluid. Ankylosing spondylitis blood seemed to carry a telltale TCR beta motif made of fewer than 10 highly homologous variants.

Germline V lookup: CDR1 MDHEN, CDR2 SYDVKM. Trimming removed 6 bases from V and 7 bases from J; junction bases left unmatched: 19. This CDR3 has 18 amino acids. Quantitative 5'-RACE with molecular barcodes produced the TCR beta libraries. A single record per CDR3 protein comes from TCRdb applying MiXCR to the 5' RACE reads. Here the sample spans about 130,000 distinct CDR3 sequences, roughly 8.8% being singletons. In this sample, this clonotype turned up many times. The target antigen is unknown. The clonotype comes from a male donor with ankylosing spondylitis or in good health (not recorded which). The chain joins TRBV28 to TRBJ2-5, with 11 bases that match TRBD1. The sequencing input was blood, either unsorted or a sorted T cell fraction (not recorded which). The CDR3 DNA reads TGTGCCAGCAGGGGGGACAGGGGGGACCGAGTCCGTTATTCGACCCAGTACTTC. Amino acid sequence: CASRGDRGDRVRYSTQYF.